The 13 T cell receptor beta chains listed next were all sequenced from one sample in a study of T cells in Graves' hyperthyroidism and ophthalmopathy. Amplified regions were TCR beta CDR3 sequences from RNA transcripts. HTBI primers were employed in a first-round RT-PCR of the TCR CDR3. Each CDR3 protein gets one entry after TCRdb re-called the multiplex PCR reads with MiXCR. The sample gives around 500,000 distinct CDR3 sequences, roughly 14% of which show up once; 17% is in the top ten. The sample consisted of blood. The source of these receptors is a woman younger than 30 with Graves' hyperthyroidism.

The chain carries TRBV9 and TRBJ2-3; TRBD2 might be the D (5 bases). Germline loops: CDR1 SGDLS, CDR2 YYNGEE. CDR3 length: 16 amino acids. V was clipped by 4 bases and J by 6 bases, with 21 bases between them. The DNA for the CDR3 is TGTGCCAGCAGCCCCCGGACTTCCCTTTATTCTGATACGCAGTATTTT. Protein product: CASSPRTSLYSDTQYF.

This clonotype has a count of ten or more. This rearrangement joins TRBV7-3 to TRBJ2-1; D remains unclear. Germline V lookup: CDR1 SGHTA, CDR2 FQGTGA. CDR3 size: 14 residues. The V end lost 0 bases, the J end lost 2 bases, and 5 bases lay between the germline ends. CDR3: CASSLTPPYNEQFF. Here the CDR3 DNA reads TGTGCCAGCAGCTTAACTCCTCCCTACAATGAGCAGTTCTTC. Looking up the rest from reference TRBV7-3 and TRBJ2-1 gives the full variable domain: GAGVSQTPSNKVTEKGKYVELRCDPISGHTALYWYRQSLGQGPEFLIYFQGTGAADDSGLPNDRFFAVRPEGSVSTLKIQRTERGDSAVYLCASSLTPPYNEQFFGPGTRLTVL.

This clonotype occurred many times. V usage is TRBV15 and J usage is TRBJ2-3; D ambiguous. With 0 bases removed from V and 2 bases from J, the gap between germline ends came to 3 bases. CDR3 length: 13 residues. Germline V lookup: CDR1 LNHNV, CDR2 YYDKDF (reference sequence). The DNA of the CDR3 is TGTGCCACCAGCAGAGATCCCACAGATACGCAGTATTTT. It yields the protein CATSRDPTDTQYF.

This clonotype was detected ten times or more. This sequence joins TRBV10-3 and TRBJ2-7; D could derive from TRBD1 or TRBD2 (5 bases each). V was trimmed by 8 bases and J by 6 bases, leaving 17 bases between them. The CDR3 length is 13 residues. Germline CDR1 ENHRY, CDR2 SYGVKD. The CDR3 region has the DNA TGTGCCATCGGACAACTAGAGGAAGGCGAGCAGTACTTC. Protein sequence: CAIGQLEEGEQYF.

Ten or more counts support this clonotype. This rearrangement joins TRBV3-1 to TRBJ2-7; 14 nucleotides agree with TRBD2. The V segment lost 4 bases and the J segment 9 bases; nucleotides outside the gene matches: 2. The CDR3 is 13 amino acids. Germline V gene sequence: CDR1 LGHDT, CDR2 YNNKEL (reference sequence). The DNA of the CDR3 is TGTGCCAGCAGCCCGGGGACTAGCGGGAGGCAGTACGTC. This encodes CASSPGTSGRQYV.

The rearrangement uses TRBV19 and TRBJ2-1; the match to TRBD2 covers 9 bases. The V gene end was trimmed by 6 bases and the J gene end by 6 bases; junction bases not matched to a gene: 9. CDR1 is LNHDA, CDR2 SQIVND, per germline (reference sequence). The CDR3 has 15 residues. The CDR3 loop is CASRLPGLASNEQFF. The CDR3 DNA sequence: TGTGCCAGTAGACTGCCGGGACTAGCTTCCAATGAGCAGTTCTTC.

In its sample, this clonotype was seen a few times. The chain has TRBV19 and TRBJ1-4; 7 bases fit TRBD1. The germline gives CDR1 LNHDA, CDR2 SQIVND (reference sequence). With V trimmed by 7 bases and J by 5 bases, 7 bases remained unmatched. The CDR3 covers 14 residues. The CDR3 sequence: CASTGDSKNEKLFF. The CDR3 DNA reads as TGTGCCAGTACTGGGGACAGTAAAAATGAAAAACTGTTTTTT. The whole variable domain, remainder taken from reference TRBV19 and TRBJ1-4, is DGGITQSPKYLFRKEGQNVTLSCEQNLNHDAMYWYRQDPGQGLRLIYYSQIVNDFQKGDIAEGYSVSREKKESFPLTVTSAQKNPTAFYLCASTGDSKNEKLFFGSGTQLSVL.

The table lists this clonotype with a few counts. The rearrangement uses TRBV5-4 and TRBJ2-7; D ambiguous. There are 15 residues in the CDR3. Germline CDR1 is SGHNT and CDR2 is YYREEE (reference sequence). V was trimmed by 0 bases and J by 0 bases, leaving 10 bases between them. The CDR3 DNA sequence: TGTGCCAGCAGCTTGGGTCTCTATTACTCCTACGAGCAGTACGTC. It translates to CASSLGLYYSYEQYV.

Worth noting for this clonotype: A much larger clone lies one base from this, so it may be a read error. The chain employs TRBV5-1 and TRBJ1-2; D remains ambiguous. Germline assignment: CDR1 SGHRS and CDR2 YFSETQ. This CDR3 contains 12 residues. Trimming took 4 bases from V and 5 from J, leaving 9 bases between them. The CDR3 DNA sequence: TGCGCCAGCAGCCAACACTCTTATGGCTACACCTTC. Translated: CASSQHSYGYTF. The entire variable domain, with the rest obtained from reference TRBV5-1 and TRBJ1-2, is as follows: KAGVTQTPRYLIKTRGQQVTLSCSPISGHRSVSWYQQTPGQGLQFLFEYFSETQRNKGNFPGRFSGRQFSNSRSEMNVSTLELGDSALYLCASSQHSYGYTFGSGTRLTVV.

Only a few counts were recorded for this clonotype. The rearrangement uses TRBV30 and TRBJ2-2, with TRBD1 matching over 7 bases. Losses at the gene ends were 3 bases for V and 4 bases for J; bases not matched to a gene: 5. The germline gives CDR1 GTSNPN, CDR2 SVGIG (reference sequence). This CDR3 comprises 14 residues. In DNA form, the CDR3 reads TGTGCCTGGAGGAGGGACAGTAGCACCGGGGAGCTGTTTTTT. As protein: CAWRRDSSTGELFF.

Only a few counts were recorded for this clonotype. The chain recombines TRBV25-1 with TRBJ2-4; TRBD1 agrees at 10 bases. Germline values: CDR1 MGHDK, CDR2 SYGVNS. V shed 2 bases, J shed 11 bases, and the junction held 3 bases outside the gene matches. The CDR3 spans 13 residues. The CDR3 sequence: CASSEAGTGVQYF. Written as DNA, the CDR3 is TGTGCCAGCAGTGAAGCCGGGACAGGGGTTCAGTACTTC.

This clonotype was recorded many times. The genes are TRBV27 and TRBJ2-5, with a tentative D call TRBD2 (5 bases). V was pared by 5 bases and J by 4 bases, with 14 bases between. This CDR3 has 14 residues. Germline CDR1 reads MNHEY; CDR2 reads SMNVEV (reference sequence). CDR3 sequence (DNA): TGTGCCAGCAGTGTGATTAGCGATCCAGAGACCCAGTACTTC. Translated, it gives CASSVISDPETQYF.

This clonotype was seen many times. This sequence joins TRBV12-3 or TRBV12-4 and TRBJ2-7; D gene unclear. Trimming left V 3 bases short and J 2 bases short, with 8 bases between. The CDR3 sequence is 13 residues long. CDR3 DNA: TGTGCCAGCAGTTTCCCGGGTACCTACGAGCAGTACTTC. Protein sequence: CASSFPGTYEQYF.